This paragraph reports one TCR beta chain. It has no known antigen specificity. The record has no base qualities; no much larger clone is one base away. This sample was taken from a study of blood T cells in healthy people across ages (dated by TCRdb to 2013 to 2016). Describing the broader study: In model experiments, roughly one uniquely barcoded TCR beta cDNA molecule per two T cells was captured by template switching. Using deep sequencing normalized with unique cDNA molecular identifiers, the study measured how TCR beta repertoire diversity changes with age. The donors were split into four age groups: young (average about 15 years), middle-aged (nearly 40), aged (more than 60) and long-lived (approximately 89). To avoid experimental bias, donors of different ages were distributed randomly across sequencing lanes. The study analyzed two additional independent replicas of 1 million unique cDNA reads from the same blood draw for two donors, one aged 18 to 30 and one aged 80 or older.

Donors were a few dozen systemically healthy Caucasian individuals from Russia aged roughly 6 to 90 years. Each donor gave about 11 milliliters of peripheral blood, drawn into EDTA-treated Vacutainer tubes. Ficoll-Paque density-gradient centrifugation was used to isolate PBMCs, with at least 7 million obtained per sample. Trizol reagent was used to extract total RNA from the PBMCs, yielding at least 6 micrograms per sample. For every donor, an aliquot of PBMCs went through flow cytometry to measure the percentages of naive CD45RAhigh/CD27high T cells. What the authors observed across the whole study: Because the CMV infection status of the donors was unknown, age-related changes in expanded clonotypes may potentially have been confounded. Bulk unsorted PBMC profiling prevented conclusive comparison of naive and antigen-experienced compartments. There was a strong correlation between observed TCR beta diversity and the percentage of naive T cells measured by flow cytometry. The long-lived group showed more naive CD4+ T cells, fewer expanded clones and increased TCR diversity than the aged group, suggesting age selection. As age increased, observed TCR beta diversity per million T cells dropped in a roughly linear way, and a significant reduction was already evident by age 40. Estimates of total diversity based on one million sequenced T cells were regarded as lower bounds and as underestimates.

The germline V and J ends show losses of 1 base and 8 bases respectively, and no gene match explains 5 bases of the junction. The CDR3 covers 14 residues, taking in both the cysteine and the phenylalanine. Solely the CDR3 DNA is kept, with 42 bases framed from the first base. Via the germline V gene (reference sequence), CDR1 is SEHNR and CDR2 FQNEAQ. Library generation was performed with 5' RACE. The sequencing machine was an Illumina HiSeq 2500. A second 7 to 11 cycle PCR used a sample-barcoded 5' primer and a J-beta primer mix. Each TCR beta cDNA molecule received a unique molecular identifier from a template-switch 5' adaptor carrying 12 random nucleotides. Each sample yielded at least 2.5 million CDR3-containing paired-end reads. The Mint cDNA synthesis kit, primed by a TRBC-specific oligonucleotide, was used to synthesize first-strand cDNA from all RNA. All cDNA was treated with uracil-DNA glycosylase and then went through a first 18-cycle PCR with the universal primers M1SS and BC2_uni_R. The authors' analysis ran thus. For normalization, 1 million high-quality reads were randomly selected from each sample, with every read carrying a distinct molecular identifier. Reads sharing molecular identifiers were discarded rather than binned into consensus sequences. MiTCR, run with a Q25 quality threshold and the strictest error-elimination algorithm, handled CDR3 identification, clonotype clustering and error correction. A nonparametric unseen species model with Euler transformation was used to estimate a lower bound on total TCR beta diversity. TCRdb reprocessed the public reads (quality trimming at Q25 with fastp, clone calling with MiXCR) and kept in-frame beta chains. CDR3 protein duplicates are merged, each entry listing the most common genes and DNA. The V and J calls follow TCRdb's processing rather than the paper's. This sample is represented by a few hundred thousand distinct CDR3 sequences; 52% of them were singletons. 45% to 55% of the sample is held by the ten biggest clonotypes.

The origin of this receptor is a man in his fifties or sixties in good health. The sample comprised blood. The chain is assembled from TRBV7-9 and TRBJ1-2, and TRBD1 matches 9 of the central bases. The CDR3 corresponds to CASSLGDRAGGYTF. The base sequence is TGTGCCAGCAGCTTAGGGGACAGGGCTGGAGGCTACACCTTC.